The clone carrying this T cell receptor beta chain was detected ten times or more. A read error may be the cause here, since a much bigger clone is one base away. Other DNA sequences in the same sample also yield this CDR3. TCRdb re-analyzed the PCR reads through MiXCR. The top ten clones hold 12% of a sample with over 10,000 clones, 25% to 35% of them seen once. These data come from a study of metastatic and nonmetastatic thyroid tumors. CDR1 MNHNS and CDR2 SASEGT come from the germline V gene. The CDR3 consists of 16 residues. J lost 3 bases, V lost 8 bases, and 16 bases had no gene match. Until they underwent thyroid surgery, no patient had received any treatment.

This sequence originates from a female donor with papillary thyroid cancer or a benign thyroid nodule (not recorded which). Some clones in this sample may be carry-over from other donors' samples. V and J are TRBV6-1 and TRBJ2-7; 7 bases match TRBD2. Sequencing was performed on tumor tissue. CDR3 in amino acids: CASLRGTSGAVYEQYF. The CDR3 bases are TGTGCCAGCCTACGCGGAACCAGCGGGGCCGTCTACGAGCAGTACTTC.